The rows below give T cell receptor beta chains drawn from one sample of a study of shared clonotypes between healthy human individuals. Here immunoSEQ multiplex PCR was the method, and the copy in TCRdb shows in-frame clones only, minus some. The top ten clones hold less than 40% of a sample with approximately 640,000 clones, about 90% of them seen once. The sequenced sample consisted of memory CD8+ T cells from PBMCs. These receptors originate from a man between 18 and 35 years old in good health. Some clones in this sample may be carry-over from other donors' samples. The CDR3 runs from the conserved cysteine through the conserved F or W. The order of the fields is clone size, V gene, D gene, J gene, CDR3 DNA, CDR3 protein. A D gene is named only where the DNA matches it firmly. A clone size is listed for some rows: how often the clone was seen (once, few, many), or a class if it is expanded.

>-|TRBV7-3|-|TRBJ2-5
TGTGCCAGCAGCGCGGTGAGAAGGGGCGGCCAAGAGACCCAGTACTTC
CASSAVRRGGQETQYF
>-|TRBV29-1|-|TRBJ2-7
TGCAGCGTTCGGGGGAGCTACGAGCAGTACTTC
CSVRGSYEQYF
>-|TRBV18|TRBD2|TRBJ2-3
TGTGCCAGCTCACCGCCAGCGGGAGGCACAGATACGCAGTATTTT
CASSPPAGGTDTQYF
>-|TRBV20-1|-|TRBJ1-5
TGCAGTGCTAGGGTTCAGCCCCAGCATTTT
CSARVQPQHF
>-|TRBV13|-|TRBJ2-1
TGTGCCAGCAGCTTAGAAAAACAGGGCCTCGATGAGCAGTTCTTC
CASSLEKQGLDEQFF
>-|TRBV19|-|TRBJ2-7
TGTGCCAGTAGTACCCTCGGAGCCTCATACGAGCAGTACTTC
CASSTLGASYEQYF
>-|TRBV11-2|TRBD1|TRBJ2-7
TGTGCCAGCAGCTTAGGGACAGGGTTTCGGGACGAGCAGTACTTC
CASSLGTGFRDEQYF
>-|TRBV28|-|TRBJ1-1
TGTGCCAGCAGGACCCCCCAGGGATTCTCCACTGAAGCTTTCTTT
CASRTPQGFSTEAFF
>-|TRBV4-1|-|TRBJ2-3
TGCGCCAGCAGCCAAGAATTCCGGGGAGGCACAGATACGCAGTATTTT
CASSQEFRGGTDTQYF
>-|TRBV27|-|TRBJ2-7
TGTGCCAGCAGTTTAGGCGGGGAGCAGTACTTC
CASSLGGEQYF
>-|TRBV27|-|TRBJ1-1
TGTGCCAGCAGTTTCAGGGGAACTGAAGCTTTCTTT
CASSFRGTEAFF
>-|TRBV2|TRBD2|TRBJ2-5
TGTGCCAGCAGTGTTAGCGGGAGAAACCAAGAGACCCAGTACTTC
CASSVSGRNQETQYF
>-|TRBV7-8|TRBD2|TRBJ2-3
TGTGCCAGCAGCATTAGCGGGAGAGTGGCAGATACGCAGTATTTT
CASSISGRVADTQYF
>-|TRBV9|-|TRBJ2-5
TGTGCCAGCAGCGTACTGAACAGGGTTCAAGAGACCCAGTACTTC
CASSVLNRVQETQYF
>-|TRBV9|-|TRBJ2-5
TGTGCCAGCAGCGAAGGGGGAGGGTACCAAGAGACCCAGTACTTC
CASSEGGGYQETQYF
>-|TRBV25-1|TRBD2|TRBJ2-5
TGTGCCAGCAGCCTAGCGGAGGGGAGAGAGACCCAGTACTTC
CASSLAEGRETQYF
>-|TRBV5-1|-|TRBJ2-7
TGCGCCAGCAGCTTGGAGCCGGGCCCCTTCCACGAGCAGTACTTC
CASSLEPGPFHEQYF
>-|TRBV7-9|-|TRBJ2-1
TGTGCCAGCAGCCCCTCTAAGTTCTTC
CASSPSKFF
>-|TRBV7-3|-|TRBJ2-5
TGTGCCAGCAGCTTAATTAGGGAAGAGACCCAGTACTTC
CASSLIREETQYF
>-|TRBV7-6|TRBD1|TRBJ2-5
TGTGCCAGCAGCTCACTACAGGGGTACCAAGAGACCCAGTACTTC
CASSSLQGYQETQYF
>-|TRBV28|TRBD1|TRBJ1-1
TGTGCCAGCCTCAATCTAGACAGGGGGCGATACACTGAAGCTTTCTTT
CASLNLDRGRYTEAFF
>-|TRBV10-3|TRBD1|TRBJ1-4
TGTGCCATCAGCGAGAACCCGGACAGGGCCAGAGGTGAAAAACTGTTTTTT
CAISENPDRARGEKLFF
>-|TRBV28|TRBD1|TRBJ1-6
TGTGCCAGCAGTTGGACAGGGACGGATTCACCCCTCCACTTT
CASSWTGTDSPLHF
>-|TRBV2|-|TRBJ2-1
TGTGCCAGCAGTGAGGACAGTAGCTCCTACAATGAGCAGTTCTTC
CASSEDSSSYNEQFF
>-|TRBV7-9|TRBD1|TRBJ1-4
TGTGCCAGCAGCCCCGGACAGGGGCCCACTGAAAAACTGTTTTTT
CASSPGQGPTEKLFF
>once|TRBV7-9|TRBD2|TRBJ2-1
TGTGCCAGCAGCTTAGCTTCAGGCGGGAGTAACGGGATTGAGCAGTTCTTC
CASSLASGGSNGIEQFF
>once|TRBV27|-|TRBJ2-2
TGTGCCAGCAGCTTACTTCTGGGATTGGGCACCGGGGAGCTGTTTTTT
CASSLLLGLGTGELFF
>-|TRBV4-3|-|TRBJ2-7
TGCGCCAGCAGTCCATTTTCCGGACCGTCCTACGAGCAGTACTTC
CASSPFSGPSYEQYF
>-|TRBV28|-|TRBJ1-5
TGTGCCAGCAGCCCTAACCAACCCCAGCATTTT
CASSPNQPQHF
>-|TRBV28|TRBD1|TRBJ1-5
TGTGCCAGCAGTTGGAGACAGGGGGTCCAGCCCCAGCATTTT
CASSWRQGVQPQHF
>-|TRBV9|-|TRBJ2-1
TGTGCCAGCAGCGAGGGGGTACTCTATGAGCAGTTCTTC
CASSEGVLYEQFF
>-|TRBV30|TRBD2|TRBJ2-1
TGTGCCTGGAGTGGGCCGGGACTAGCGGGAGTTGAGCAGTTCTTC
CAWSGPGLAGVEQFF
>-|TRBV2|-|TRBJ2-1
TGTGCCAGCAGTGTAGGGACCTACAATGAGCAGTTCTTC
CASSVGTYNEQFF